This TCR beta chain was sequenced in a study of T cells in localized non-small cell lung cancer. Findings of the study overall: Uninvolved nearby lung showed the greatest T cell clonality, exceeding that found in tumor. Heterogeneity is still possible, as just one tumor region was sequenced.

Germline loops: CDR1 MDHEN, CDR2 SYDVKM. The CDR3 has 15 amino acids. With V trimmed by 7 bases and J by 3 bases, 9 bases remained unmatched. A word on this clone: Its specificity is unknown.

TCRdb's copy holds only in-frame clones and misses some; the assay was immunoSEQ multiplex PCR. Of approximately 10,000 clones in the sample, approximately 85% are singletons; the top ten hold around 21%. This specimen consisted of peripheral blood mononuclear cells, obtained before any cancer treatment. The chain is built from TRBV28 and TRBJ2-1, with 7 bases matching TRBD2. This TCR was recovered from a female donor aged 60 or older with stage II lung adenocarcinoma. The CDR3: CASIKGGSFYNEQFF. The CDR3 DNA sequence: TGTGCCAGCATTAAAGGCGGGAGTTTCTACAATGAGCAGTTCTTC.